Detailed here is one T cell receptor (beta chain). The antigen is undetermined. The sample belongs to a study of CD8 T cells in Susac syndrome. About the research overall: When blood was collected, patients with Susac syndrome were therapy-naive, were taking corticosteroids, or were receiving intravenous immunoglobulin alone.

Through negative isolation, CD4+ and CD8+ T cells were obtained, while TEMRA cells were enriched using FACS. CDR3 length equals 12 residues. In germline, CDR1 is SGDLS, CDR2 YYNGEE. V was clipped by 4 bases and J by 8 bases, with 10 bases between them. General observations from the study: Detection of Susac-specific public clones gave 15 to 20 in total CD8+ repertoires and about five in CD8+ TEMRA repertoires.

Reverse transcription of about 0.5 to 1 ug RNA was carried out with random hexamers. A single record per CDR3 protein comes from TCRdb applying MiXCR to the immunoSEQ multiplex PCR reads. The table has about 80,000 distinct CDR3 sequences, approximately 96% seen once. This chain uses TRBV9 with TRBJ2-1; D perhaps matches TRBD1 (6 bases). The sample taken for sequencing was CD8+ T cells from PBMCs. This sequence was found in a human donor with Susac syndrome. Here the CDR3 reads CASSPQGYEQFF. The CDR3 DNA sequence: TGTGCCAGCAGCCCTCAGGGGTATGAGCAGTTCTTC.